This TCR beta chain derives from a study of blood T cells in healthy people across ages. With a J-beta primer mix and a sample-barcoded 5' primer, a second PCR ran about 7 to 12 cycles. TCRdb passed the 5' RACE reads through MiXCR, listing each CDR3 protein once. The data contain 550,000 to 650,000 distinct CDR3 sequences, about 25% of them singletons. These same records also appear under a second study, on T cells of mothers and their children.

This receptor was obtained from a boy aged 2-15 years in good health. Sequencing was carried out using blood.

CDR3 bases: TGCAGTGCCACTAAGCGGGAAGAGACCCAGTACTTC. This gives the protein CSATKREETQYF. This chain connects TRBV20-1 to TRBJ2-5; tentative D call: TRBD2 (6 bases). Looked up from germline, CDR1 is DFQATT and CDR2 is SNEGSKA (reference sequence). The CDR3 has 12 residues. V was cut by 6 bases and J by 3 bases, with 11 bases left in between.